The clone carrying this T cell receptor (beta chain) was seen at least ten times. Its antigen remains unidentified. The record originates from a study of regulatory T cells in long-lasting Graves disease. Study in general: Less than 3 months of antithyroid drugs had been taken by newly diagnosed Graves' patients. Findings and limits, study-wide: Persistent cases favored TRBV28, TRBJ1-2 and TRBJ2-5. Accuracy was possibly reduced by small sample size.

Noted time point: newly diagnosed GD, antithyroid drugs for less than 3 months. From PBMCs, RNA was extracted and then used to make the TCR library. HTBI primers from iRepertoire and Arm-PCR of CDR3 regions yielded the TCR beta libraries. TCRdb re-derived calls from the multiplex PCR reads in MiXCR, one entry per CDR3 protein. Counted here are about 310,000 distinct CDR3 sequences, more than 15% occurring once; the ten biggest clones make up about 36%. The germline gives CDR1 SGHTA, CDR2 FQGTGA. This CDR3 has 18 residues. Germline trimming cut 2 bases from V and 3 bases from J; bases unmatched to any gene: 5.

The sequenced sample was peripheral blood mononuclear cells (PBMCs), obtained at new diagnosis, from a patient treated with antithyroid drugs. The sequence derives from a female donor with Graves disease. V gene TRBV7-3 combines with J gene TRBJ2-3, with TRBD2 matching 16 bases. CDR3: CASSLVPGLAGGTDTQYF. The CDR3 nucleotides are TGTGCCAGCAGCTTAGTTCCGGGACTAGCGGGAGGGACAGATACGCAGTATTTT. The full variable domain, completed using reference TRBV7-3 and TRBJ2-3, is GAGVSQTPSNKVTEKGKYVELRCDPISGHTALYWYRQSLGQGPEFLIYFQGTGAADDSGLPNDRFFAVRPEGSVSTLKIQRTERGDSAVYLCASSLVPGLAGGTDTQYFGPGTRLTVL.